The entry that follows covers one T cell receptor (beta chain) sequence. This entry is derived from a study of control samples from healthy donors and cancer patients. Using immunoSEQ multiplex PCR, the repertoire was profiled, and TCRdb retains in-frame clones only, with some absent. The repertoire holds 150,000 to 180,000 clones, with roughly 92% as singletons. This CDR3 is 13 amino acids long. Germline lookup yields CDR1 SGHTA and CDR2 FQGNSA. Trimming took 2 bases from V and 6 from J, leaving 11 bases between them. The TCR originated in a man between 50 and 59 years old in good health. The sequenced sample consisted of blood. The genes are TRBV7-2 and TRBJ2-7; D might be TRBD2 (6 bases). CDR3 in DNA: TGTGCCAGCAGCTTAAATTTGCGGGGCGAGCAGTACTTC. It codes for CASSLNLRGEQYF.